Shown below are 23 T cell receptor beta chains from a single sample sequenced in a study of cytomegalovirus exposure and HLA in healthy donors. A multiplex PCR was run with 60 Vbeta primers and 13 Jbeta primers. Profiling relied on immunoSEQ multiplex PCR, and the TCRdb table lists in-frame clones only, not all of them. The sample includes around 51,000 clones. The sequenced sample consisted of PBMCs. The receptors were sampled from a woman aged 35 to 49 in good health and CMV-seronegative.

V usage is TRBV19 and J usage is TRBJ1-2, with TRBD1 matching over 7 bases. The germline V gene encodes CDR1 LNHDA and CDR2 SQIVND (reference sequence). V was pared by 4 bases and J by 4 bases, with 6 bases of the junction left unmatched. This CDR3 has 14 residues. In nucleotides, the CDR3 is TGTGCCAGTAGTACCCGGGACAGACTCTATGGCTACACCTTC. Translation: CASSTRDRLYGYTF.

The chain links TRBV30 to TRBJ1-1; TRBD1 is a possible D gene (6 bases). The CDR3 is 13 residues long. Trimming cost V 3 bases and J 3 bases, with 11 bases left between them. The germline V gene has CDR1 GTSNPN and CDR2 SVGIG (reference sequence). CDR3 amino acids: CAWSRGEDTEAFF. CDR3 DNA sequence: TGTGCCTGGAGCAGGGGAGAGGACACTGAAGCTTTCTTT.

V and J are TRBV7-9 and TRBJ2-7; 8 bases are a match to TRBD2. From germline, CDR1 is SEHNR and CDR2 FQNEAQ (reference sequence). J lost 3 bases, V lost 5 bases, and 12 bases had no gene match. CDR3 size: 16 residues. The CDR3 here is CASSPGGGLARYEQYF. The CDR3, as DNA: TGTGCCAGCAGCCCGGGGGGGGGACTGGCCCGCTACGAGCAGTACTTC.

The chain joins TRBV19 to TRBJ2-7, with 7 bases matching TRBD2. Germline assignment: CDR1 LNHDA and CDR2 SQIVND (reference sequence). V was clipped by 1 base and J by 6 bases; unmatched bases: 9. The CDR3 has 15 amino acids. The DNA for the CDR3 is TGTGCCAGTAGTATAGGGGCTAGCGGAAATCGCGAGCAGTACTTC. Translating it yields CASSIGASGNREQYF.

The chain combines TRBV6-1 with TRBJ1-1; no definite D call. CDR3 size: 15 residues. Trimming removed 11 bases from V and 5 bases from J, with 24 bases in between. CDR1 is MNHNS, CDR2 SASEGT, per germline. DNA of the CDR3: TGTGCCGGACGATACCAACGGGGAAGTGTTACTGAAGCTTTCTTT. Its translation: CAGRYQRGSVTEAFF.

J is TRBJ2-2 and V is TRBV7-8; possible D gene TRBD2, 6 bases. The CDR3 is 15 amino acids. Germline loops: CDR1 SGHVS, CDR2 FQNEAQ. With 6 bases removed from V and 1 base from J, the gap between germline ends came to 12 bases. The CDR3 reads CASRNGGLNTGELFF. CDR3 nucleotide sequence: TGTGCCAGCAGAAATGGGGGACTGAACACCGGGGAGCTGTTTTTT.

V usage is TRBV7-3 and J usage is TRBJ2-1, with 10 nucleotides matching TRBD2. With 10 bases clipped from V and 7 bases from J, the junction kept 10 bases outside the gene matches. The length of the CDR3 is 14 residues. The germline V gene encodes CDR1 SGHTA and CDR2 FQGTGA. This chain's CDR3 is CATSLAGVVNEQFF. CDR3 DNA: TGTGCCACCTCCCTAGCGGGAGTGGTGAATGAGCAGTTCTTC. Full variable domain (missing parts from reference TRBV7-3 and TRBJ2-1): GAGVSQTPSNKVTEKGKYVELRCDPISGHTALYWYRQSLGQGPEFLIYFQGTGAADDSGLPNDRFFAVRPEGSVSTLKIQRTERGDSAVYLCATSLAGVVNEQFFGPGTRLTVL.

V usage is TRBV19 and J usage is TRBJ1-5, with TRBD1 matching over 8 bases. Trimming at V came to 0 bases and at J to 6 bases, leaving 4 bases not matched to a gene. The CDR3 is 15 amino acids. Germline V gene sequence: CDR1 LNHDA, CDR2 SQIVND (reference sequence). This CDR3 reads CASSIDGTGGQPQHF. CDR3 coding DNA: TGTGCCAGTAGTATAGATGGTACAGGGGGTCAGCCCCAGCATTTT.

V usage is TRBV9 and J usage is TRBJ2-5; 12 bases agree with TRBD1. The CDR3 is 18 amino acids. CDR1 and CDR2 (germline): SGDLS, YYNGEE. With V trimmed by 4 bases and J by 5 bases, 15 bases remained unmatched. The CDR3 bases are TGTGCCAGCAGCCCTCCCTTCTTCCGGGACAGGGGGCCGGAGACCCAGTACTTC. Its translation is CASSPPFFRDRGPETQYF.

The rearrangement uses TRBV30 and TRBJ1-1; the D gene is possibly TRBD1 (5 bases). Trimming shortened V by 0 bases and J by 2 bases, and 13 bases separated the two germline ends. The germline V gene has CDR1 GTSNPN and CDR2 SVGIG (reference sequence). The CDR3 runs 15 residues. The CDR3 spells CAWSVRSGENTEAFF. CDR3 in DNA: TGTGCCTGGAGTGTACGGTCGGGGGAAAACACTGAAGCTTTCTTT.

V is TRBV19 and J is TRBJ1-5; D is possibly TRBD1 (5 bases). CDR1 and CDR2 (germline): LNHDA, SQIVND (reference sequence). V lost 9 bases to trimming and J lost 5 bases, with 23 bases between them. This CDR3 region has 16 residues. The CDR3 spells CASGINSAGQYQPQHF. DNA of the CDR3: TGTGCCAGCGGTATAAACTCCGCAGGGCAATATCAGCCCCAGCATTTT.

CDR3 loop: CASSLVSSGGSSYEQYF. The CDR3 bases are TGTGCCAGCAGCTTAGTATCTAGCGGGGGCAGCTCCTACGAGCAGTACTTC. The rearrangement links TRBV7-9 to TRBJ2-7; TRBD2 aligns across 10 bases. V dropped 1 base and J dropped 0; count of bases not matched to a gene: 6. This CDR3 has 17 amino acids. Germline V gene lookup returns CDR1 SEHNR and CDR2 FQNEAQ (reference sequence).

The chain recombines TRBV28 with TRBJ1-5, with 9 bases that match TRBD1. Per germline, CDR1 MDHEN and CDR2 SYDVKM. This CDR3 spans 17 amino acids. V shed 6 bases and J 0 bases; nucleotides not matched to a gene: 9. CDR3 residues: CASSSGQGSYSNQPQHF. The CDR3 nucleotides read TGTGCCAGCAGCTCGGGACAGGGAAGTTATAGCAATCAGCCCCAGCATTTT.

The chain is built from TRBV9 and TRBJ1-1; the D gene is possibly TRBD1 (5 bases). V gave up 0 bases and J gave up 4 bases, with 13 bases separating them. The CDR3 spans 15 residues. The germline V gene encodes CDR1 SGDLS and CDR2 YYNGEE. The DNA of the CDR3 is TGTGCCAGCAGCGTAGGATTCCCGGGGGTCACTGAAGCTTTCTTT. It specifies CASSVGFPGVTEAFF.

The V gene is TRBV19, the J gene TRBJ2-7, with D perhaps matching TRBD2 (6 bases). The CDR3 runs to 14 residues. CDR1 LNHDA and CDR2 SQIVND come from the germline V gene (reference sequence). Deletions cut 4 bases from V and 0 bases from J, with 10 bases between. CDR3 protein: CASSRSGSSYEQYF. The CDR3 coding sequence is TGTGCCAGTAGTAGGTCCGGGAGCTCCTACGAGCAGTACTTC.

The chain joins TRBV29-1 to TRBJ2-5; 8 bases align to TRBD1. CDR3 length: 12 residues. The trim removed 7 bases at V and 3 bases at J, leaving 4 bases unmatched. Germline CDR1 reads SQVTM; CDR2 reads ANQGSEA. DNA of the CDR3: TGCAGCGAAGGGACAGGAAAAGAGACCCAGTACTTC. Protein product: CSEGTGKETQYF.

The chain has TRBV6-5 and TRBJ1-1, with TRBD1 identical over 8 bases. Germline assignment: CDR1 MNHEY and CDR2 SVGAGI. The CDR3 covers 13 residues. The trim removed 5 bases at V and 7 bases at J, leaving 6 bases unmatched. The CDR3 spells CASSGQGGGEAFF. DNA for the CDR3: TGTGCCAGCAGTGGACAGGGTGGCGGTGAAGCTTTCTTT.

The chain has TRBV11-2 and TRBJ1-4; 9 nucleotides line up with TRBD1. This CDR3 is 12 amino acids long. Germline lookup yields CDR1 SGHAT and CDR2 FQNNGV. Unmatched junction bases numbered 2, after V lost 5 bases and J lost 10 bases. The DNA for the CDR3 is TGTGCCAGCAGCCGGGGACAGGGAAAACTGTTTTTT. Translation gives CASSRGQGKLFF.

Written as DNA, the CDR3 is TGTGCCAGCAGCCAAATGGGACAGGTGCCGGTTGACGAGCAGTACTTC. Protein product: CASSQMGQVPVDEQYF. This chain links TRBV4-2 with TRBJ2-7; 8 bases line up with TRBD1. The germline V gene encodes CDR1 LGHNA and CDR2 YNFKEQ. The CDR3 extends over 16 amino acids. V shed 2 bases and J 5 bases; nucleotides not matched to a gene: 11.

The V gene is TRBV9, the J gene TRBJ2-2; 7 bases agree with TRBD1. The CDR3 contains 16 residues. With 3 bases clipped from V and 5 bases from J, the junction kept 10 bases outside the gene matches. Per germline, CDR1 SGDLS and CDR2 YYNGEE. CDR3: CASSATGIPGTGELFF. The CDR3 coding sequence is TGTGCCAGCAGCGCGACAGGGATTCCAGGGACCGGGGAGCTGTTTTTT.

CDR3 nucleotides: TGTGCCAGCAGTGAACAGGGTTCCGCCGGGGAGCTGTTTTTT. Translation gives CASSEQGSAGELFF. This chain joins TRBV6-4 and TRBJ2-2, with D possibly being TRBD1 (6 bases). The length of the CDR3 is 14 residues. The germline CDR1 and CDR2 sequences are MRHNA and SNTAGT. V was shortened by 3 bases and J by 6 bases, with 11 bases between the two germline ends.

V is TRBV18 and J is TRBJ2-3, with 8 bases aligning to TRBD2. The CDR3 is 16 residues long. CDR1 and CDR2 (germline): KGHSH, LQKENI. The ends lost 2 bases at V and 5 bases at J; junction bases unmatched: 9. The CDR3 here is CASSPVAGRSVDTQYF. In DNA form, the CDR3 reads TGTGCCAGCTCACCAGTAGCGGGAAGGTCGGTAGATACGCAGTATTTT.

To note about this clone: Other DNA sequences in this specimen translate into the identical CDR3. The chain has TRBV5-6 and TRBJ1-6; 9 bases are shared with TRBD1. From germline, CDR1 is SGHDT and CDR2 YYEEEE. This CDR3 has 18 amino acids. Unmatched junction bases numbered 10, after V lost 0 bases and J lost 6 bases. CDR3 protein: CASSLANLGTGFNSPLHF. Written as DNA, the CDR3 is TGTGCCAGCAGCTTGGCCAATCTGGGGACAGGGTTTAATTCACCCCTCCACTTT. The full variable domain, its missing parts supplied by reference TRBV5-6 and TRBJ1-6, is DAGVTQSPTHLIKTRGQQVTLRCSPKSGHDTVSWYQQALGQGPQFIFQYYEEEERQRGNFPDRFSGHQFPNYSSELNVNALLLGDSALYLCASSLANLGTGFNSPLHFGNGTRLTVT.